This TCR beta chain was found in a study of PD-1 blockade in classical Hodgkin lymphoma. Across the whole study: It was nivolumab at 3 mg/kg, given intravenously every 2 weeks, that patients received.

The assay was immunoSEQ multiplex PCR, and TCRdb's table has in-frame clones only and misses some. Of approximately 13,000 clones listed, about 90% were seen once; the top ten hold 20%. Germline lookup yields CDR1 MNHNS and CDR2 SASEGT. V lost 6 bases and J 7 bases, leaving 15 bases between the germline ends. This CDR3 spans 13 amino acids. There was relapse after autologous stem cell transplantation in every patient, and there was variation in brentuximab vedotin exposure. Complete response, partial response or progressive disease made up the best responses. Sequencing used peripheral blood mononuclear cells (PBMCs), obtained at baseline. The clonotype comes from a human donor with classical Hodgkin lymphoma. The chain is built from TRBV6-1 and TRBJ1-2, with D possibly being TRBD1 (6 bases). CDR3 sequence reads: CASRPTGFGGYTF. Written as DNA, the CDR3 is TGTGCCAGCAGACCTACAGGGTTCGGTGGCTACACCTTC.